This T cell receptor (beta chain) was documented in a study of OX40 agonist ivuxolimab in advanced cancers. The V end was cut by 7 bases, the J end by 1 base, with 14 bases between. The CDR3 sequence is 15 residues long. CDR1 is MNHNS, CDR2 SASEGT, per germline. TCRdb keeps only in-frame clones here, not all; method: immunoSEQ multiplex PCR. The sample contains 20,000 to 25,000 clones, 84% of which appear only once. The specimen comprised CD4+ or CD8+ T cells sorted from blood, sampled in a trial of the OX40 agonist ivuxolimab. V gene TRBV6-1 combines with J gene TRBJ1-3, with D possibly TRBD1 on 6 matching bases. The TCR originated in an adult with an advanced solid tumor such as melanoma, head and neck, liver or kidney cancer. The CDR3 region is CASNRDGQSGNTIYF. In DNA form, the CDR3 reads TGTGCCAGCAACAGGGACGGACAATCTGGAAACACCATATATTTT.